This T cell receptor (beta chain) is from a study of cytomegalovirus exposure and HLA in healthy donors. Study in general: The same platform as the roughly 700 first-cohort repertoires was used for the 110 or so validation repertoires, a later analysis reported. Study-level findings and limits: The listing of 150 or so TCR beta chains classed them as cytomegalovirus-associated.

TCRdb keeps only in-frame clones here, not all; method: immunoSEQ multiplex PCR. The sample includes about 98,000 clones, roughly nine tenths of them seen just once. In regard to this clone: Its antigen remains unknown.

Germline-derived CDR1 and CDR2 are SGDLS and YYNGEE. The germline V and J ends were trimmed by 0 bases and 5 bases, with 11 bases remaining between them. The CDR3 runs to 15 residues. A roughly 120-subject validation cohort, separate from the approximately 720-subject first cohort, supplied the donors. The sequencing sample was made of PBMCs. The chain couples TRBV9 to TRBJ2-2, with D perhaps matching TRBD2 (5 bases). This TCR derives from a man younger than 35 in good health and CMV-seropositive. The DNA for the CDR3 is TGTGCCAGCAGCGTAGGTGAGGGAAGGACCGGGGAGCTGTTTTTT. Its translation: CASSVGEGRTGELFF.